These T cell receptor beta chains were read from a single sample in a study of T cells after yellow fever vaccination. Each CDR3 protein is one row after TCRdb ran MiXCR on the 5' RACE reads. Among a few hundred thousand distinct CDR3 sequences listed, 3% to 4% were seen once. The source material was CD4+ T cells sorted from PBMCs, sampled 10 days after the yellow fever booster vaccination. These receptors came from a man aged 18 to 29 who received the YFV17D yellow fever vaccine. CDR3s include the opening cysteine and the closing phenylalanine or tryptophan.

j_call v_call cdr3_aa
TRBJ2-3 TRBV7-9 CASSLWTGWSTDTQYF
TRBJ2-3 TRBV9 CASSALAATSTDTQYF
TRBJ2-3 TRBV4-3 CASSQDRFGTDTQYF
TRBJ2-7 TRBV7-3 CASSSTGTDYEQYF
TRBJ2-5 TRBV2 CASGRGAQETQYF
TRBJ1-2 TRBV5-6 CASSHRGGGASYGYTF
TRBJ2-4 TRBV3-1 CASSHAGQGENIQYF
TRBJ2-4 TRBV21-1 CASSNPQKNIQYF
TRBJ2-3 TRBV12-3/TRBV12-4 CASSFPATDTQYF
TRBJ2-2 TRBV5-1 CASSLETGHTGELFF
TRBJ1-5 TRBV3-1 CASSQAAGPQHF
TRBJ1-3 TRBV6-1 CASSSPTGGNTIYF
TRBJ1-6 TRBV20-1 CSADRGTDNSPLHF
TRBJ2-3 TRBV20-1 CSASPSGGGTDTQYF
TRBJ1-2 TRBV7-3 CASSNGGFGYGYTF
TRBJ2-5 TRBV6-6 CASSYSSETQYF
TRBJ2-3 TRBV11-3 CASSLGVAGTDTQYF
TRBJ2-7 TRBV4-3 CASSQELGQVTYEQYF
TRBJ1-4 TRBV6-5 CASSSLGDSNEKLFF